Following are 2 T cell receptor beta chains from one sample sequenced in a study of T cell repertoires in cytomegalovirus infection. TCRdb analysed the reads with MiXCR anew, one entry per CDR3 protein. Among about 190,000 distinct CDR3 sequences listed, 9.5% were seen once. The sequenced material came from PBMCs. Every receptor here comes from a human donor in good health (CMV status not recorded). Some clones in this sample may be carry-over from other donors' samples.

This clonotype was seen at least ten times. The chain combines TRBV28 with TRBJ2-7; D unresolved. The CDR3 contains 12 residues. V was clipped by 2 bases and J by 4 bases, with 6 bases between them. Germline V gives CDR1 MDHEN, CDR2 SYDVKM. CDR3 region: CASSLNKYEQYF. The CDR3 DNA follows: TGTGCCAGCAGTTTAAATAAATACGAGCAGTACTTC. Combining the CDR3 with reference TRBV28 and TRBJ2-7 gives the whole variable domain DVKVTQSSRYLVKRTGEKVFLECVQDMDHENMFWYRQDPGLGLRLIYFSYDVKMKEKGDIPEGYSVSREKKERFSLILESASTNQTSMYLCASSLNKYEQYFGPGTRLTVT.

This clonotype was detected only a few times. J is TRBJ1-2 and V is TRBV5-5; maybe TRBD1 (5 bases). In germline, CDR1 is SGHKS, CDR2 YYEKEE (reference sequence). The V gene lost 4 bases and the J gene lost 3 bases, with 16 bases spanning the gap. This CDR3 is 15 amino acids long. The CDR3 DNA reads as TGTGCCAGCAGCCCTAGTCCAGGGTCAGACTATGGCTACACCTTC. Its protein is CASSPSPGSDYGYTF.